The 2 T cell receptor beta chains presented below share a single source sample, sequenced in a study of blood T cell repertoires in COVID-19. Assay used: immunoSEQ multiplex PCR; TCRdb lists only in-frame clones, some missing. The sample contains about 150,000 clones, 79% of which appear only once. Sample: peripheral blood. All receptors come from a man aged 45 to 65 with active or convalescent COVID-19.

This clone was counted between two and nine times. The chain links TRBV28 to TRBJ2-1, with 9 bases identical to TRBD2. With 4 bases clipped from V and 0 bases from J, the junction kept 10 bases outside the gene matches. Germline V gives CDR1 MDHEN, CDR2 SYDVKM. This CDR3 is 18 amino acids long. The CDR3 is CASSSNIAGASSYNEQFF. DNA of the CDR3: TGTGCCAGCAGTTCCAACATAGCGGGAGCGTCCTCCTACAATGAGCAGTTCTTC. The full variable domain, its missing parts supplied by reference TRBV28 and TRBJ2-1, is DVKVTQSSRYLVKRTGEKVFLECVQDMDHENMFWYRQDPGLGLRLIYFSYDVKMKEKGDIPEGYSVSREKKERFSLILESASTNQTSMYLCASSSNIAGASSYNEQFFGPGTRLTVL.

This chain links TRBV10-1 with TRBJ2-7, with TRBD2 as a possible D gene (6 bases). From germline, CDR1 is WNHNN and CDR2 SYGVQD (reference sequence). The V end lost 10 bases, the J end lost 7 bases, and 17 bases lay between the germline ends. This CDR3 has 12 amino acids. The CDR3 coding sequence is TGCGCCACAACGGGCGCCGGAGGGGAGCAGTACTTC. Translation: CATTGAGGEQYF.